This TCR beta chain was sequenced in a study of blood T cell repertoires in COVID-19. Generated by immunoSEQ multiplex PCR, the TCRdb table keeps only in-frame clones and is missing some. The sample lists 50,000 to 65,000 clones, 74% occurring once. Germline V lookup: CDR1 SEHNR, CDR2 FQNEAQ (reference sequence). V dropped 6 bases and J dropped 7 bases, with 10 bases sitting between them. There are 12 residues in the CDR3. The clonotype originates from a woman older than 75 with acute or convalescent COVID-19. V usage is TRBV7-9 and J usage is TRBJ2-1, with D tentatively TRBD2 (5 bases). The sample consisted of peripheral blood. The CDR3 sequence: CASRVLGNEQFF. The CDR3 bases are TGTGCCAGCAGAGTACTAGGAAATGAGCAGTTCTTC.